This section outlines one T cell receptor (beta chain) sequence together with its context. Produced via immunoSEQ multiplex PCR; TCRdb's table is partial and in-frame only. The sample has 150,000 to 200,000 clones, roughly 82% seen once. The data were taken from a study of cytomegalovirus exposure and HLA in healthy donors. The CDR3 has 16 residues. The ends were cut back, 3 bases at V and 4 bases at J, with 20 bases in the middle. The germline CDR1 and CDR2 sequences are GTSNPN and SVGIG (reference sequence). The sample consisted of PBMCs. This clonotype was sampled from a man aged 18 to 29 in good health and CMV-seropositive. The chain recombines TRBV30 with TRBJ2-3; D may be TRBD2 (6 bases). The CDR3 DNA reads TGTGCCTGGAGCCCGGTTGACGGCGGGAAGCCAGATACGCAGTATTTT. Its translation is CAWSPVDGGKPDTQYF. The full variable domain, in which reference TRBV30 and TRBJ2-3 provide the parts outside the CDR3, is SQTIHQWPATLVQPVGSPLSLECTVEGTSNPNLYWYRQAAGRGLQLLFYSVGIGQISSEVPQNLSASRPQDRQFILSSKKLLLSDSGFYLCAWSPVDGGKPDTQYFGPGTRLTVL.